A single sample gave rise to the 25 T cell receptor beta chains below, sequenced in a study of T cell responses to AZD1222 COVID-19 vaccine. This table comes from immunoSEQ multiplex PCR, and its TCRdb copy is limited to in-frame clones, with some not included. The sample includes 130,000 or so clones, more than 85% of them seen just once. The source was peripheral blood, collected 28 days after the second AZD1222 dose. These receptors all stem from an adult who received the AZD1222 COVID-19 vaccine.

The chain has TRBV11-2 and TRBJ2-3; 7 bases map to TRBD2. Per germline, CDR1 SGHAT and CDR2 FQNNGV. CDR3 size: 16 residues. V was clipped by 5 bases and J by 1 base; unmatched bases: 9. DNA of the CDR3: TGTGCCAGCAGCCTGCGACTACGGGGGGGCACAGATACGCAGTATTTT. Translating gives CASSLRLRGGTDTQYF.

The chain carries TRBV9 and TRBJ1-5; 11 positions match TRBD1. Germline assignment: CDR1 SGDLS and CDR2 YYNGEE. The V segment lost 3 bases and the J segment 8 bases; nucleotides outside the gene matches: 7. There are 15 residues in the CDR3. CDR3 nucleotide sequence: TGTGCCAGCAGCGGCGGGACAGGGGGTGGGGAGCCCCAGCATTTT. Translation gives CASSGGTGGGEPQHF.

The genes are TRBV12-3 or TRBV12-4 and TRBJ2-5; D gene ambiguous. The length of the CDR3 is 13 residues. Trimming took 1 base from V and 7 from J, leaving 10 bases between them. As DNA, the CDR3 is TGTGCCAGCAGTTTAGGGGTATTGGGGACCCAGTACTTC. As protein: CASSLGVLGTQYF.

In DNA, the CDR3 is TGTGCCACCAGTGACCGGACACGGCGGGCTTTCTTT. Its protein product is CATSDRTRRAFF. The chain employs TRBV24-1 and TRBJ1-1; possibly TRBD1 for D (5 bases). The CDR3 spans 12 residues. CDR1 is KGHDR and CDR2 is SFDVKD in the germline V gene. Deletions cut 4 bases from V and 11 bases from J, with 13 bases between.

The chain couples TRBV2 to TRBJ1-6; maybe TRBD1 (5 bases). Germline loops: CDR1 SNHLY, CDR2 FYNNEI. V lost 5 bases and J 6 bases, leaving 8 bases between the germline ends. This CDR3 contains 13 residues. CDR3 in DNA: TGTGCCAGCAGTCCTCAGGGTAATTCACCCCTCCACTTT. Its protein product is CASSPQGNSPLHF.

CDR3 residues: CASDHGGQETQYF. CDR3 DNA sequence: TGTGCCAGCGACCACGGTGGGCAAGAGACCCAGTACTTC. The chain links TRBV6-5 to TRBJ2-5; D ambiguous. Germline CDR1 is MNHEY and CDR2 is SVGAGI. This CDR3 is built from 13 residues. V lost 8 bases, J lost 2 bases, and 12 bases lay in between.

This rearrangement joins TRBV6-1 to TRBJ2-7; no definite D call. The CDR3 spans 15 residues. V gave up 1 base and J gave up 2 bases, with 12 bases separating them. The V gene's germline CDR1 is MNHNS and CDR2 SASEGT. The CDR3 is CASSEVSKGPYEQYF. In DNA, the CDR3 is TGTGCCAGCAGTGAAGTCTCTAAGGGTCCCTACGAGCAGTACTTC.

CDR3 region: CASSRGDLYNSPLHF. DNA for the CDR3: TGTGCCAGCAGCCGGGGGGACCTTTATAATTCACCCCTCCACTTT. This chain links TRBV11-3 with TRBJ1-6; TRBD1 might be the D (5 bases). This CDR3 has 15 amino acids. Germline CDR1 SGHNT, CDR2 YENEEA. V lost 5 bases and J 4 bases, leaving 12 bases between the germline ends.

This clone has only a few counts. V usage is TRBV11-3 and J usage is TRBJ2-6; D not certain. There are 19 residues in the CDR3. In germline, CDR1 is SGHNT, CDR2 YENEEA. V lost 1 base and J 0 bases, leaving 16 bases between the germline ends. This CDR3 is CASSLANRGSSSGANVLTF. The CDR3 coding sequence is TGTGCCAGCAGCTTAGCCAACCGTGGCAGCAGCTCTGGGGCCAACGTCCTGACTTTC.

The chain combines TRBV28 with TRBJ1-2; D unclear. In germline, CDR1 is MDHEN, CDR2 SYDVKM. CDR3 length equals 12 residues. Trimming pared 5 bases from V and 4 bases from J, leaving 8 bases between. CDR3 in DNA: TGTGCCAGCAGTCTTCGGATCTATGGCTACACCTTC. Residues: CASSLRIYGYTF.

This chain connects TRBV5-1 to TRBJ2-2; D unresolved. The ends were cut back, 2 bases at V and 0 bases at J, with 8 bases in the middle. The CDR3 totals 15 residues. Germline loops: CDR1 SGHRS, CDR2 YFSETQ. The CDR3 protein is CASSFTGSNTGELFF. CDR3 DNA sequence: TGCGCCAGCAGCTTCACTGGGTCGAACACCGGGGAGCTGTTTTTT.

For the CDR3, the DNA is TGCGCCAGCAGCGACTATGGGGGGGACAAGCAGCCCCAGCATTTT. Encoded protein: CASSDYGGDKQPQHF. The rearrangement uses TRBV5-1 and TRBJ1-5; D may be TRBD1 (6 bases). The CDR3 consists of 15 residues. Germline lookup yields CDR1 SGHRS and CDR2 YFSETQ. Trimming left V 4 bases short and J 7 bases short, with 18 bases between.

This rearrangement joins TRBV19 to TRBJ1-1; possible D gene TRBD1, 6 bases. V lost 7 bases and J lost 1, with 7 bases in between. Germline assignment: CDR1 LNHDA and CDR2 SQIVND (reference sequence). The CDR3 runs to 12 residues. The CDR3 DNA reads as TGTGCCAGTAAGGACAGGAACACTGAAGCTTTCTTT. Protein product: CASKDRNTEAFF.

CDR3 residues: CASSIGAQRNTEAFF. CDR3 DNA: TGTGCCAGTAGTATAGGGGCCCAACGGAACACTGAAGCTTTCTTT. The chain combines TRBV19 with TRBJ1-1, with unresolved D. CDR3 length: 15 residues. V dropped 1 base and J dropped 1 base, with 10 bases sitting between them. CDR1 is LNHDA and CDR2 is SQIVND in the germline V gene (reference sequence). The entire variable domain, with the rest obtained from reference TRBV19 and TRBJ1-1, is as follows: DGGITQSPKYLFRKEGQNVTLSCEQNLNHDAMYWYRQDPGQGLRLIYYSQIVNDFQKGDIAEGYSVSREKKESFPLTVTSAQKNPTAFYLCASSIGAQRNTEAFFGQGTRLTVV.

V gene TRBV11-3 combines with J gene TRBJ2-5; 14 bases are shared with TRBD2. Germline V gives CDR1 SGHNT, CDR2 YENEEA. This CDR3 has 15 amino acids. V lost 5 bases, J lost 3 bases, and 2 bases stayed unmatched. The CDR3 DNA reads as TGTGCCAGCAGCCAGGGACTAGCGGGAGAAGAGACCCAGTACTTC. Protein: CASSQGLAGEETQYF.

The chain couples TRBV4-1 to TRBJ2-2, with unresolved D. This CDR3 contains 16 residues. The germline CDR1 and CDR2 sequences are MGHRA and YSYEKL. Trimming removed 2 bases at V and 1 base at J, with 11 bases between. The CDR3 DNA is TGCGCCAGCAGCCAATTCATCTCACAGAACACCGGGGAGCTGTTTTTT. Its protein product is CASSQFISQNTGELFF.

This chain connects TRBV7-9 to TRBJ1-6; D may be TRBD1 (5 bases). This CDR3 has 15 amino acids. The germline V gene encodes CDR1 SEHNR and CDR2 FQNEAQ (reference sequence). V lost 1 base and J lost 7, with 11 bases in between. In nucleotides, the CDR3 is TGTGCCAGCAGCTTAGATGACCCAGGGAATTCACCCCTCCACTTT. Translated: CASSLDDPGNSPLHF.

This chain links TRBV19 with TRBJ2-1; 10 nucleotides agree with TRBD1. CDR3 length: 15 amino acids. Trimming removed 3 bases from V and 5 bases from J; junction bases left unmatched: 4. Germline CDR1 LNHDA, CDR2 SQIVND (reference sequence). As DNA, the CDR3 is TGTGCCAGTAGTATCGGGACAGGGGTCAACAATGAGCAGTTCTTC. Its translation: CASSIGTGVNNEQFF.

The chain employs TRBV19 and TRBJ1-1; unclear D gene. CDR3 length: 15 residues. V was cut by 3 bases and J by 2 bases, with 13 bases left in between. CDR1 is LNHDA and CDR2 is SQIVND in the germline V gene (reference sequence). The CDR3 loop is CASSILVGVNTEAFF. CDR3 coding DNA: TGTGCCAGTAGTATCCTGGTCGGGGTAAACACTGAAGCTTTCTTT.

The chain is built from TRBV9 and TRBJ1-2; TRBD1 might be the D (6 bases). There are 14 residues in the CDR3. V lost 0 bases, J lost 4 bases, and 10 bases lay in between. CDR1 and CDR2 from the germline V gene are SGDLS and YYNGEE. CDR3 in DNA: TGTGCCAGCAGCGTAGCGGGGGGCGGCTATGGCTACACCTTC. Its translation: CASSVAGGGYGYTF.

The V call is TRBV6-4, the J call TRBJ1-2; 8 nucleotides line up with TRBD1. Germline V lookup: CDR1 MRHNA, CDR2 SNTAGT. CDR3 size: 15 residues. V lost 5 bases, J lost 7 bases, and 12 bases stayed unmatched. The CDR3 coding sequence is TGTGCCAGCAGTCCCAATTGGACAGGGAGGAGTGGCTACACCTTC. Translating it yields CASSPNWTGRSGYTF.

The chain links TRBV11-3 to TRBJ2-2, with 12 bases aligning to TRBD2. The trim removed 3 bases at V and 6 bases at J, leaving 5 bases unmatched. The CDR3 covers 16 residues. CDR1 is SGHNT, CDR2 YENEEA, per germline. The DNA for the CDR3 is TGTGCCAGCAGCTTCGCCGGGACTAGCGGGTCCGGGGAGCTGTTTTTT. Translating it yields CASSFAGTSGSGELFF. Looking up the rest from reference TRBV11-3 and TRBJ2-2 gives the full variable domain: EAGVVQSPRYKIIEKKQPVAFWCNPISGHNTLYWYLQNLGQGPELLIRYENEEAVDDSQLPKDRFSAERLKGVDSTLKIQPAELGDSAVYLCASSFAGTSGSGELFFGEGSRLTVL.

The V and J genes are TRBV2 and TRBJ2-3; the match to TRBD2 covers 9 bases. With 5 bases clipped from V and 6 bases from J, the junction kept 12 bases outside the gene matches. The CDR3 covers 16 residues. Germline V lookup: CDR1 SNHLY, CDR2 FYNNEI. In DNA form, the CDR3 reads TGTGCCAGCAGTCTCGGACTAGCGTCTTCGGGGGATACGCAGTATTTT. It specifies CASSLGLASSGDTQYF. The full variable domain, its missing parts supplied by reference TRBV2 and TRBJ2-3, is EPEVTQTPSHQVTQMGQEVILRCVPISNHLYFYWYRQILGQKVEFLVSFYNNEISEKSEIFDDQFSVERPDGSNFTLKIRSTKLEDSAMYFCASSLGLASSGDTQYFGPGTRLTVL.

V gene TRBV19 combines with J gene TRBJ1-6, with TRBD1 matching over 7 bases. This CDR3 has 15 residues. With V trimmed by 7 bases and J by 0 bases, 3 bases remained unmatched. Germline V gene sequence: CDR1 LNHDA, CDR2 SQIVND (reference sequence). CDR3 DNA sequence: TGTGCCAGTAAGGACAGGAGCTCCTATAATTCACCCCTCCACTTT. Protein product: CASKDRSSYNSPLHF. The whole variable domain, remainder taken from reference TRBV19 and TRBJ1-6, is DGGITQSPKYLFRKEGQNVTLSCEQNLNHDAMYWYRQDPGQGLRLIYYSQIVNDFQKGDIAEGYSVSREKKESFPLTVTSAQKNPTAFYLCASKDRSSYNSPLHFGNGTRLTVT.

V gene TRBV7-3 combines with J gene TRBJ2-3; D might be TRBD1 (7 bases). Deletions cut 5 bases from V and 4 bases from J, with 16 bases between. The germline CDR1 and CDR2 sequences are SGHTA and FQGTGA. This CDR3 has 15 amino acids. The DNA of the CDR3 is TGTGCCAGCAGCCCTGCGGGGACAGTGGCAGATACGCAGTATTTT. It is translated as CASSPAGTVADTQYF.